This record covers a single T cell receptor beta chain. What this receptor recognizes is not known. One base away there is no much larger clone; base qualities are not given. The data belong to a study of human T cells and chemical hapten exposure (dated by TCRdb to 2020 to 2023). For context, the study as a whole: The libraries were sequenced as a pool, and the TCR yield per sample differed mostly because of small variations in library volumes within the pool. Each blood RNA sample was used to sequence both TCR alpha and TCR beta chains. This study followed changes in the peripheral blood TCR repertoire in vivo during primary and secondary sensitization of alopecia patients to the hapten diphenylcyclopropenone (DPC). Study-level results and caveats: The number of TCRs above 1 in 1000 frequency did not change with DPC sensitization; there was no evidence of global repertoire structure alterations. After repeated subsampling, changes were observed in the strength of the expansion versus patch-test correlation and in the threshold at which the correlation became significant.

The method behind the library was RACE. The sequencer listed for this sample is NextSeq 500. Library preparation attached unique molecular identifiers to individual cDNA molecules for quantitative, reproducible TCR counting. The source study handled its data this way. A median of about 100,000 TCRs per sample was observed, with a range of 23,224 to 690,600. The Decombinator software suite was used to annotate V, J and CDR3 in the TCR reads. Every sample was subsampled to the same number of TCRs (28,000) for the PS versus PT1 abundance plots. TCRs were defined as expanded if absent before sensitization and observed at least eight times at the 2-week time point. Using fastp at Q25 and MiXCR, TCRdb reprocessed the public reads and kept productive beta chains. CDR3 protein duplicates are merged, each entry listing the most common genes and DNA. TCRdb's processing, not the authors' own work, is the source of the V and J calls. Recorded for this sample are about 130,000 distinct CDR3 sequences; 8.5% to 9.5% of them occurred a single time. The top ten hold 1.5% to 2% of the sample.

According to the germline V gene, CDR1 reads SQVTM and CDR2 reads ANQGSEA. The germline ends are 3 bases apart after V is trimmed by 7 bases and J by 0 bases. The CDR3 has 10 amino acids, counting the end cysteine and phenylalanine. The kept DNA is CDR3 alone, 30 bases in frame from the first base. In light of the paper, this sample's time point label describes: healthy volunteer bleed at 2 weeks. Total RNA was extracted from unfractionated whole blood that had been collected in Tempus Blood RNA tubes. Roughly five healthy volunteers acted as controls for TCR sequencing and had blood drawn at day 0, 2 weeks and 6 weeks.

In this chain, TRBV29-1 is recombined with TRBJ1-1, with the D gene uncertain. The TCR was taken from a male donor in good health. Some clones in this sample may be carry-over from other donors' samples. The sequenced sample consisted of whole blood. The CDR3 protein: CSGLNTEAFF. The bases are TGCAGCGGCCTGAACACTGAAGCTTTCTTT.